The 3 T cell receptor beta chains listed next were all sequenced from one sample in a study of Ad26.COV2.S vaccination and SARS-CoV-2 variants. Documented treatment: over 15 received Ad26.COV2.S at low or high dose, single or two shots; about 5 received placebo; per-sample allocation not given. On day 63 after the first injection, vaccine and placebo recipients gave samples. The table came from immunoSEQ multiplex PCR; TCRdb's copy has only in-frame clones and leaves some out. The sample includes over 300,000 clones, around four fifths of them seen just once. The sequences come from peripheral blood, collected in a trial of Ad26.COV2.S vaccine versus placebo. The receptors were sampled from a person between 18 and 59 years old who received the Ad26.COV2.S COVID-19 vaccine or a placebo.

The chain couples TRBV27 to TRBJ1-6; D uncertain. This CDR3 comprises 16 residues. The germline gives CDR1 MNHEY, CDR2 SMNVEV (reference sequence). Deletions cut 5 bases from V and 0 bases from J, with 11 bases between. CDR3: CASSTETDSYNSPLHF. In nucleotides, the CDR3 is TGTGCCAGCAGTACAGAGACGGACTCCTATAATTCACCCCTCCACTTT.

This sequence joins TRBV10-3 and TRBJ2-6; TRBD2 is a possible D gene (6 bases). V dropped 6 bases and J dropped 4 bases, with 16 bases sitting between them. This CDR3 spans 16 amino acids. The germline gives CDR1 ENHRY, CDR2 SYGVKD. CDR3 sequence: CAIRGGLLSGANVLTF. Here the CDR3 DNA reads TGTGCCATCAGGGGGGGACTGCTAAGCGGGGCCAACGTCCTGACTTTC.

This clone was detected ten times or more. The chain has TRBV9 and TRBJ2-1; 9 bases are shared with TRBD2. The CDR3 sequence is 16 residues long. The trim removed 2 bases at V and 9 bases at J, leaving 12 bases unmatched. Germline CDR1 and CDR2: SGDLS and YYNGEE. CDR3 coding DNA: TGTGCCAGCAGCGTGAGAGTAGCGGGGGCCAGCGGTGAGCAGTTCTTC. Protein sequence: CASSVRVAGASGEQFF.